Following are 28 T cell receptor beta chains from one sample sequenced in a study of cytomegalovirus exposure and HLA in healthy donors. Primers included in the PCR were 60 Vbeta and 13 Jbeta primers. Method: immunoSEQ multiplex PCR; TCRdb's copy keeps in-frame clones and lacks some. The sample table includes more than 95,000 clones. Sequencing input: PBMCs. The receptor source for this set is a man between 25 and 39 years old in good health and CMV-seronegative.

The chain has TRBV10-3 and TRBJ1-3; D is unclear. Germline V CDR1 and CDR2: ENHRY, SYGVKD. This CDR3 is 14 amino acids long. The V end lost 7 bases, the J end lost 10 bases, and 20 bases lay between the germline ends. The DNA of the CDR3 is TGTGCCATCATTGGGGAGGGCCCTCTATGGACCATATATTTT. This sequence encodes CAIIGEGPLWTIYF.

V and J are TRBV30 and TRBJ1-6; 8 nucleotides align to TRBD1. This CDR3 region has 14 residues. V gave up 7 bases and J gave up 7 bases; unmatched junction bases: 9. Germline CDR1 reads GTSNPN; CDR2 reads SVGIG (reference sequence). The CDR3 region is CASLSDRENSPLHF. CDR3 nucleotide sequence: TGTGCCTCGCTCTCGGACAGGGAAAATTCACCCCTCCACTTT.

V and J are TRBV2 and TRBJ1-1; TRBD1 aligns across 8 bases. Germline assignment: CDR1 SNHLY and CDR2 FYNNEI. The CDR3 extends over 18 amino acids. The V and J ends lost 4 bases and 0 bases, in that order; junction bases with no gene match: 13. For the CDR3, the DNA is TGTGCCAGCAGTGGGAACCGGGACAGGAATCGCATGAACACTGAAGCTTTCTTT. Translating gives CASSGNRDRNRMNTEAFF.

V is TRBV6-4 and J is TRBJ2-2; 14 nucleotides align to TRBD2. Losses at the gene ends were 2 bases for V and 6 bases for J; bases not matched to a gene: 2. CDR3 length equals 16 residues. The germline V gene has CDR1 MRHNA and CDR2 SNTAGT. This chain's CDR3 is CASSDGLAGGPGELFF. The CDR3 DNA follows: TGTGCCAGCAGTGACGGACTAGCGGGAGGTCCCGGGGAGCTGTTTTTT.

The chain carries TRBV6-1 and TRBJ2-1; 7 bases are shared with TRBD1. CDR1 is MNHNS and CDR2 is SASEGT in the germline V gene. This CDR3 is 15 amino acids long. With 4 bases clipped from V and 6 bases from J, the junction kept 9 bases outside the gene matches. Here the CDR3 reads CASSAYRGATNEQFF. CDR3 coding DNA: TGTGCCAGCAGTGCCTACAGGGGTGCTACCAATGAGCAGTTCTTC.

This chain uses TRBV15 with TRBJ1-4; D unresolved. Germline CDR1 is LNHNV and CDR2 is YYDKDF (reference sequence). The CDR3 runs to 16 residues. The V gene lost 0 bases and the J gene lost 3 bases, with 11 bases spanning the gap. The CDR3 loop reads CATSRDSVAANEKLFF. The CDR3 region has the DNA TGTGCCACCAGCAGAGATTCAGTGGCGGCTAATGAAAAACTGTTTTTT. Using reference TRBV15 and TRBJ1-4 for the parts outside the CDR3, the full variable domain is DAMVIQNPRYQVTQFGKPVTLSCSQTLNHNVMYWYQQKSSQAPKLLFHYYDKDFNNEADTPDNFQSRRPNTSFCFLDIRSPGLGDTAMYLCATSRDSVAANEKLFFGSGTQLSVL.

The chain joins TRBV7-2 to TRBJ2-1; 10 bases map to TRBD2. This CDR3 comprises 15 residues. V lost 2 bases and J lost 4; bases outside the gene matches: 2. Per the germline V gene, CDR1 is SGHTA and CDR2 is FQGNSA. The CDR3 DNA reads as TGTGCCAGCAGCTTATCTAGCGGGAGTTACAATGAGCAGTTCTTC. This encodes CASSLSSGSYNEQFF.

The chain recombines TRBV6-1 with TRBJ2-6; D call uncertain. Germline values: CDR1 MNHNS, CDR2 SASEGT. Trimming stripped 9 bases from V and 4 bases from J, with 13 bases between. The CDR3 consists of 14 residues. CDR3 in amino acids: CASTLGAGANVLTF. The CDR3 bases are TGTGCCAGTACTCTTGGTGCCGGGGCCAACGTCCTGACTTTC.

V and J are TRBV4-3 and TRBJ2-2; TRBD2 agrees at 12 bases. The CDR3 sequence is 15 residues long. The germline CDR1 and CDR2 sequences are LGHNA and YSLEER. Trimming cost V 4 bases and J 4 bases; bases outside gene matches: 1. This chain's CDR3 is CASSRLAGATGELFF. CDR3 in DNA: TGCGCCAGCAGCCGACTAGCGGGAGCCACCGGGGAGCTGTTTTTT.

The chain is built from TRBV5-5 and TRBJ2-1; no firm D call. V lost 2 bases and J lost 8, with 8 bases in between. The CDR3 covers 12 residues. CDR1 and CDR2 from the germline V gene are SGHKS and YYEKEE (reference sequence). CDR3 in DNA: TGTGCCAGCAGCTTACCCGACTATGAGCAGTTCTTC. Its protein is CASSLPDYEQFF.

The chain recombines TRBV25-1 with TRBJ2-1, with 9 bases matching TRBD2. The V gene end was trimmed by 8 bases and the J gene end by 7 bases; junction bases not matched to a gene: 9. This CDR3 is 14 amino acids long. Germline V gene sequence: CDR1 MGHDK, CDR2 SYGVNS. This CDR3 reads CASGPFAGGNEQFF. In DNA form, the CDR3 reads TGTGCCAGCGGACCGTTCGCGGGAGGGAATGAGCAGTTCTTC.

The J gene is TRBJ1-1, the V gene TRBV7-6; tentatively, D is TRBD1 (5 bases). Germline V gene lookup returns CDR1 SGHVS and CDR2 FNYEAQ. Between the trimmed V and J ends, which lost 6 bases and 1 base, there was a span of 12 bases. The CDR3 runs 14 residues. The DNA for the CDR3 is TGTGCCAGCAGTTCCCCAGGGTCGAACACTGAAGCTTTCTTT. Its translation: CASSSPGSNTEAFF.

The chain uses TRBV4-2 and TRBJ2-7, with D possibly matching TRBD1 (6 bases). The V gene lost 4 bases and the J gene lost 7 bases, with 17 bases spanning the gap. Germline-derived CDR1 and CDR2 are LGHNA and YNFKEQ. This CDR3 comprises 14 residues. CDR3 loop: CASSRTQGLGEQYF. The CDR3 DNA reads TGTGCCAGCAGCCGTACGCAGGGGCTGGGGGAGCAGTACTTC.

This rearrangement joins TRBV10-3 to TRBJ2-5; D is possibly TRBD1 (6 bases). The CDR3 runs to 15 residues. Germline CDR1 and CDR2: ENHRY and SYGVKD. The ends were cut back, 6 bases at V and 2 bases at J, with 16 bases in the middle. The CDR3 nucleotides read TGTGCCATCAGGGGCGACGACAGGAGGCAAGAGACCCAGTACTTC. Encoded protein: CAIRGDDRRQETQYF.

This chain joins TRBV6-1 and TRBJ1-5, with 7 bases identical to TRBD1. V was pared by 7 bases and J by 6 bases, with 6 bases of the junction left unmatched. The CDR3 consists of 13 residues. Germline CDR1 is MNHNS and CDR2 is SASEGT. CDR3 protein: CASTTGAGQPQHF. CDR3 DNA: TGTGCCAGCACTACAGGGGCTGGTCAGCCCCAGCATTTT.

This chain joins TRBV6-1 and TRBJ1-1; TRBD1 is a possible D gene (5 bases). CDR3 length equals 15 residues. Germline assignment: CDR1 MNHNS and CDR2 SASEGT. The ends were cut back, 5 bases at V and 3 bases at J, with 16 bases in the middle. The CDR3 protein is CASSLLGTGDTEAFF. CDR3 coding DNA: TGTGCCAGCAGTCTTTTAGGGACGGGAGACACTGAAGCTTTCTTT.

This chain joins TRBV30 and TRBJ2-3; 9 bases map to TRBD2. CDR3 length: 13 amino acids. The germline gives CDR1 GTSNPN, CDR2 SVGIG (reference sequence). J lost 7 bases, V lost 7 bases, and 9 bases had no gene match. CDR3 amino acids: CASNPSGGNTQYF. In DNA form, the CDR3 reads TGTGCCTCCAACCCCAGCGGGGGGAATACGCAGTATTTT.

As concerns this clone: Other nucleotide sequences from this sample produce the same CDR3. For the CDR3, the DNA is TGCGCCAGCAGCCAAGTATCGCCCGGAGAAGAAAAACTGTTTTTT. Residues: CASSQVSPGEEKLFF. The chain carries TRBV4-1 and TRBJ1-4; no definite D call. Trimming cost V 1 base and J 8 bases, with 14 bases left between them. CDR1 is MGHRA, CDR2 YSYEKL, per germline. The CDR3 spans 15 residues.

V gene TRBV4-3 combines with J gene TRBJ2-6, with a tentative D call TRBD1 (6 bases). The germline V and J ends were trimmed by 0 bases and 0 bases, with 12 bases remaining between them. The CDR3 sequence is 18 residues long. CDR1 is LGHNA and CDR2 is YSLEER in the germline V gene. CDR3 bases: TGCGCCAGCAGCCAAGAAGGGCAGGGGAACTCTGGGGCCAACGTCCTGACTTTC. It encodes CASSQEGQGNSGANVLTF.

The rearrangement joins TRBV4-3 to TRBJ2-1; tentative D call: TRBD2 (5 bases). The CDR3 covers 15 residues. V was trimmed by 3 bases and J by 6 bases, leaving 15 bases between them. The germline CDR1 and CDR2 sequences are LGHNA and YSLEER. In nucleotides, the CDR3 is TGCGCCAGCAGCCACCAACGAGCTCGGGGCAATGAGCAGTTCTTC. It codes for CASSHQRARGNEQFF.

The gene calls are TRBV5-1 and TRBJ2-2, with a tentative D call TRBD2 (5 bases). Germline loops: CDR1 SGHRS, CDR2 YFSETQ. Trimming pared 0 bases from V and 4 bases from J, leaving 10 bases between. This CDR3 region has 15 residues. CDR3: CASSLAAGITGELFF. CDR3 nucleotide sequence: TGCGCCAGCAGCTTGGCCGCCGGGATCACCGGGGAGCTGTTTTTT.

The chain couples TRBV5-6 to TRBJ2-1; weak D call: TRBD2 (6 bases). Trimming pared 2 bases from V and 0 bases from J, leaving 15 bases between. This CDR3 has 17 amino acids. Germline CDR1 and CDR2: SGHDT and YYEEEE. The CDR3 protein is CASSFLYTSSSYNEQFF. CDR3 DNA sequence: TGTGCCAGCAGCTTCCTTTATACTAGCTCCTCCTACAATGAGCAGTTCTTC.

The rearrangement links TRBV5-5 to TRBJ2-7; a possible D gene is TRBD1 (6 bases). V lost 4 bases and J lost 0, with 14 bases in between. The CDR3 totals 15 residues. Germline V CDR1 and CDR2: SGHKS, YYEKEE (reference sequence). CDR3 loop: CASSRTGLYSYEQYF. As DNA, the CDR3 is TGTGCCAGCAGCAGAACAGGGCTCTACTCCTACGAGCAGTACTTC. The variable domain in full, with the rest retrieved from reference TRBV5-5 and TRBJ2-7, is DAGVTQSPTHLIKTRGQQVTLRCSPISGHKSVSWYQQVLGQGPQFIFQYYEKEERGRGNFPDRFSARQFPNYSSELNVNALLLGDSALYLCASSRTGLYSYEQYFGPGTRLTVT.

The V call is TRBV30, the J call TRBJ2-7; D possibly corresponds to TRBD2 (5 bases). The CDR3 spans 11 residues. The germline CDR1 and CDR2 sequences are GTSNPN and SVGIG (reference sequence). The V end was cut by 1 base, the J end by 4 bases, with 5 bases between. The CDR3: CAWSAGYEQYF. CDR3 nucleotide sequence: TGTGCCTGGAGTGCGGGATACGAGCAGTACTTC.

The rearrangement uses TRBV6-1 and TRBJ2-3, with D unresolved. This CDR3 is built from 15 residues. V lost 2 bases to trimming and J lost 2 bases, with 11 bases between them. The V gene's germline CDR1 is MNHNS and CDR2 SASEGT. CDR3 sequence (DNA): TGTGCCAGCAGTGAAAATCCTCCTCCCACAGATACGCAGTATTTT. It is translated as CASSENPPPTDTQYF.

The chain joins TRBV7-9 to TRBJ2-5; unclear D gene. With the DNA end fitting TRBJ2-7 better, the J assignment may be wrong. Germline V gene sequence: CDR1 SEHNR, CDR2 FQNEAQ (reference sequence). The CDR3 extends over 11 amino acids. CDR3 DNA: TGTGCCAGCAGTCAAATCTACGAGCAGTACTTC. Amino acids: CASSQIYEQYF.

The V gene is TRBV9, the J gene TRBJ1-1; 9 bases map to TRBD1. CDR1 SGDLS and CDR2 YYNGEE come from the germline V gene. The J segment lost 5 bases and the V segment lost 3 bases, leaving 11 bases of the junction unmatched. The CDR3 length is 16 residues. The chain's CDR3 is CASSGSLGQGKTEAFF. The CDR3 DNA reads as TGTGCCAGCAGCGGGAGTTTGGGACAGGGTAAGACTGAAGCTTTCTTT.

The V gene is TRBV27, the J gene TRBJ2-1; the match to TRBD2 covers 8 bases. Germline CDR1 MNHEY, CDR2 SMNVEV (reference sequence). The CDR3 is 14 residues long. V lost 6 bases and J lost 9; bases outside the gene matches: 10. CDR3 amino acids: CASSLSGMRGEQFF. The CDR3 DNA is TGTGCCAGCAGCCTTAGCGGGATGCGGGGTGAGCAGTTCTTC.